These 23 T cell receptor beta chains came from one sample sequenced in a study of blood T cell repertoires in COVID-19. Clones were sequenced by immunoSEQ multiplex PCR, and TCRdb holds only the in-frame ones, with some missing. The data hold 150,000 to 200,000 clones, with around nine tenths observed a single time. The sequenced sample was peripheral blood. These receptors came from a man in his fifties or sixties with active or convalescent COVID-19.

The chain carries TRBV4-1 and TRBJ2-5, with D perhaps matching TRBD1 (5 bases). Trimming shortened V by 4 bases and J by 5 bases, and 8 bases separated the two germline ends. CDR3 size: 12 residues. The germline V gene has CDR1 MGHRA and CDR2 YSYEKL. The CDR3 nucleotides read TGCGCCAGCAGCCTCAAGGGGGAGACCCAGTACTTC. Protein: CASSLKGETQYF.

The chain uses TRBV5-8 and TRBJ1-2; 9 bases fit TRBD1. The CDR3 contains 15 residues. Germline values: CDR1 SGHTS, CDR2 YDEGEE. Trimming at V came to 1 base and at J to 3 bases, leaving 4 bases not matched to a gene. CDR3 protein: CASSLLQGAYYGYTF. The CDR3 DNA sequence: TGTGCCAGCAGCTTGTTACAGGGGGCGTACTATGGCTACACCTTC.

This chain joins TRBV6-2 or TRBV6-3 and TRBJ2-1, with 13 positions matching TRBD2. CDR3 length: 20 residues. Trimming took 2 bases from V and 4 from J; bases not matched to a gene: 14. Germline assignment: CDR1 MNHEY and CDR2 SVGEGT. The CDR3 reads CASSYPGTSGNLGVYNEQFF. The CDR3 DNA is TGTGCCAGCAGTTACCCAGGGACTAGCGGGAACTTGGGGGTATACAATGAGCAGTTCTTC.

The chain recombines TRBV11-2 with TRBJ2-7, with D tentatively TRBD2 (5 bases). Between the trimmed V and J ends, which lost 5 bases and 3 bases, there was a span of 11 bases. The CDR3 has 13 residues. Germline V CDR1 and CDR2: SGHAT, FQNNGV. The CDR3 DNA is TGTGCCAGCAGCACTGGGCGGGTCTACGAGCAGTACTTC. This encodes CASSTGRVYEQYF.

The chain is built from TRBV7-8 and TRBJ1-1; 7 bases line up with TRBD1. The length of the CDR3 is 14 residues. V was clipped by 5 bases and J by 3 bases; unmatched bases: 6. The germline gives CDR1 SGHVS, CDR2 FQNEAQ. The CDR3 spells CASSATGLYTEAFF. Written as DNA, the CDR3 is TGTGCCAGCAGCGCGACAGGGCTGTACACTGAAGCTTTCTTT.

This rearrangement joins TRBV7-9 to TRBJ2-2; D remains unclear. The CDR3 extends over 12 amino acids. With 3 bases removed from V and 7 bases from J, the gap between germline ends came to 6 bases. Germline assignment: CDR1 SEHNR and CDR2 FQNEAQ (reference sequence). This CDR3 reads CASSLTHGELFF. CDR3 nucleotide sequence: TGTGCCAGCAGCTTGACACACGGGGAGCTGTTTTTT.

DNA of the CDR3: TGTGCCAGCAGCAACAGGGCTTACGTTGGAGCTTTCTTT. It is translated as CASSNRAYVGAFF. The chain is built from TRBV12-3 or TRBV12-4 and TRBJ1-1; a possible D gene is TRBD1 (6 bases). The CDR3 is 13 residues long. V was trimmed by 6 bases and J by 10 bases, leaving 18 bases between them.

This clone was observed a single time. The chain recombines TRBV19 with TRBJ1-2, with 10 bases identical to TRBD1. The CDR3 contains 14 residues. Germline CDR1 LNHDA, CDR2 SQIVND (reference sequence). Unmatched junction bases numbered 9, after V lost 11 bases and J lost 3 bases. CDR3 nucleotide sequence: TGTGCCGCGAAAAGGGACAGGGGTTACTATGGCTACACCTTC. This encodes CAAKRDRGYYGYTF. Supplemented by reference TRBV19 and TRBJ1-2, the full variable domain reads DGGITQSPKYLFRKEGQNVTLSCEQNLNHDAMYWYRQDPGQGLRLIYYSQIVNDFQKGDIAEGYSVSREKKESFPLTVTSAQKNPTAFYLCAAKRDRGYYGYTFGSGTRLTVV.

The genes are TRBV19 and TRBJ2-5; TRBD1 matches at 8 bases. The CDR3 length is 14 residues. J was trimmed by 2 bases and V by 4 bases; bases with no gene match: 3. Germline V gene data show CDR1 as LNHDA and CDR2 as SQIVND (reference sequence). The DNA of the CDR3 is TGTGCCAGTAGTAGATGGACAGGGCAAGAGACCCAGTACTTC. Protein: CASSRWTGQETQYF.

Concerning this clone: At one boundary the junction diverges from the germline segment, which might be a read error. V usage is TRBV29-1 and J usage is TRBJ1-2; D might be TRBD1 (6 bases). This CDR3 region has 14 residues. Germline values: CDR1 SQVTM, CDR2 ANQGSEA. CDR3: CSVQDLAGDYGYTF. CDR3 DNA sequence: TGCAGCGTTCAAGACCTCGCAGGGGACTATGGCTACACCTTC.

This clone showed up just once. The junction departs from germline at one end; a sequencing error may be responsible. The chain employs TRBV30 and TRBJ2-5, with D possibly TRBD1 on 6 matching bases. The germline CDR1 and CDR2 sequences are GTSNPN and SVGIG (reference sequence). The CDR3 is 16 residues long. CDR3 amino acids: CARSVRFGGLQETQYF. CDR3 DNA sequence: TGTGCCCGGAGTGTACGCTTTGGGGGCCTTCAAGAGACCCAGTACTTC. Complete variable domain (other parts from reference TRBV30 and TRBJ2-5): SQTIHQWPATLVQPVGSPLSLECTVEGTSNPNLYWYRQAAGRGLQLLFYSVGIGQISSEVPQNLSASRPQDRQFILSSKKLLLSDSGFYLCARSVRFGGLQETQYFGPGTRLLVL.

The chain carries TRBV3-1 (or the pseudogene TRBV3-2) and TRBJ2-7; TRBD1 matches at 7 bases. After removal of 5 bases from V and 2 bases from J, the junction contained 15 bases not matched to a gene. The CDR3 has 17 amino acids. Germline lookup yields CDR1 LGHDT and CDR2 YNNKEL (reference sequence). CDR3 in DNA: TGTGCCAGCAGCTTCTCTTTTCCGGGACAGACGACCTACGAGCAGTACTTC. Translation: CASSFSFPGQTTYEQYF.

J is TRBJ1-1 and V is TRBV19; the match to TRBD1 covers 10 bases. This CDR3 contains 15 residues. CDR1 and CDR2 from the germline V gene are LNHDA and SQIVND (reference sequence). With 6 bases clipped from V and 3 bases from J, the junction kept 7 bases outside the gene matches. CDR3 coding DNA: TGTGCCAGTAGAAAACCCGGACAGGGGGACACTGAAGCTTTCTTT. This translates into CASRKPGQGDTEAFF. Full variable domain (missing parts from reference TRBV19 and TRBJ1-1): DGGITQSPKYLFRKEGQNVTLSCEQNLNHDAMYWYRQDPGQGLRLIYYSQIVNDFQKGDIAEGYSVSREKKESFPLTVTSAQKNPTAFYLCASRKPGQGDTEAFFGQGTRLTVV.

The chain is built from TRBV27 and TRBJ1-2; 7 nucleotides line up with TRBD1. J was trimmed by 8 bases and V by 2 bases; bases with no gene match: 8. Germline V gives CDR1 MNHEY, CDR2 SMNVEV (reference sequence). CDR3 length: 14 amino acids. CDR3 in amino acids: CASSLGRTGGGYTF. CDR3 in DNA: TGTGCCAGCAGTTTAGGTCGGACAGGTGGAGGCTACACCTTC.

The J gene is TRBJ2-1, the V gene TRBV6-5, with D possibly matching TRBD2 (6 bases). Trimming took off 0 bases at V and 10 bases at J, with 13 bases between the two ends. Germline assignment: CDR1 MNHEY and CDR2 SVGAGI. The CDR3 is made up of 14 amino acids. CDR3 amino acids: CASSYSRLDYEQFF. The CDR3 DNA is TGTGCCAGCAGTTACTCGAGACTAGACTACGAGCAGTTCTTC.

CDR3 sequence: CASSEVAASEAFF. Here the CDR3 DNA reads TGTGCCAGCAGTGAAGTGGCAGCGAGTGAAGCTTTCTTT. The chain carries TRBV2 and TRBJ1-1; D is ambiguous. The germline V gene encodes CDR1 SNHLY and CDR2 FYNNEI. V lost 1 base, J lost 7 bases, and 10 bases lay in between. The CDR3 covers 13 residues.

This clone was observed once. The chain links TRBV2 to TRBJ2-3, with D possibly matching TRBD2 (5 bases). Trimming removed 6 bases from V and 2 bases from J, with 12 bases in between. Germline V lookup: CDR1 SNHLY, CDR2 FYNNEI. This CDR3 has 14 amino acids. This chain's CDR3 is CASRDWDYTDTQYF. For the CDR3, the DNA is TGTGCCAGCAGGGACTGGGATTACACAGATACGCAGTATTTT.

The rearrangement links TRBV6-5 to TRBJ2-7; 7 bases map to TRBD1. The CDR3 has 15 residues. Trimming at V came to 0 bases and at J to 2 bases, leaving 4 bases not matched to a gene. Germline CDR1 reads MNHEY; CDR2 reads SVGAGI. CDR3 protein: CASSYSGTAAYEQYF. The CDR3 nucleotides are TGTGCCAGCAGTTACTCGGGGACAGCGGCCTACGAGCAGTACTTC.

As regards this clone: A junction boundary mismatches the germline segment, possibly from a read error. The chain combines TRBV5-4 with TRBJ1-2, with TRBD1 as a possible D gene (5 bases). Germline V lookup: CDR1 SGHNT, CDR2 YYREEE (reference sequence). The CDR3 runs to 13 residues. CDR3 nucleotides: TGTGCCAGCAGTCAAGACAGTATCTATGGCTGGGTCTTC. It yields the protein CASSQDSIYGWVF.

V and J are TRBV4-1 and TRBJ1-5; D perhaps matches TRBD1 (6 bases). Germline V gene sequence: CDR1 MGHRA, CDR2 YSYEKL. The CDR3 is made up of 15 amino acids. Trimming stripped 4 bases from V and 3 bases from J, with 13 bases between. The CDR3 bases are TGCGCCAGCAGCCTTCAGGACAGAACCAATCAGCCCCAGCATTTT. The encoded protein is CASSLQDRTNQPQHF.

This clone was recorded once. V and J are TRBV19 and TRBJ2-3; the match to TRBD2 covers 12 bases. J was trimmed by 6 bases and V by 5 bases; bases with no gene match: 6. The length of the CDR3 is 15 residues. From germline, CDR1 is LNHDA and CDR2 SQIVND (reference sequence). The CDR3 reads CASSPSGGATDTQYF. Written as DNA, the CDR3 is TGTGCCAGTAGTCCTAGCGGGGGGGCCACCGATACGCAGTATTTT.

In this sample, this clone turned up once. CDR3 nucleotides: TGTGCCAGCAGCGTAACTTTAGGGGGCTACGAGCAGTACTTC. As protein: CASSVTLGGYEQYF. V usage is TRBV9 and J usage is TRBJ2-7, with D tentatively TRBD1 (6 bases). Germline V gives CDR1 SGDLS, CDR2 YYNGEE. Trimming pared 1 base from V and 3 bases from J, leaving 11 bases between. This CDR3 is built from 14 residues.

J is TRBJ1-3 and V is TRBV18, with D hard to call. The CDR3 has 15 residues. V was trimmed by 5 bases and J by 0 bases, leaving 11 bases between them. The germline V gene encodes CDR1 KGHSH and CDR2 LQKENI. CDR3 nucleotides: TGTGCCAGCTCATCCCCAGCTAGCTCTGGAAACACCATATATTTT. Its translation: CASSSPASSGNTIYF.